Listed here are 19 T cell receptor beta chains from one sample, sequenced in a study of cytomegalovirus exposure and HLA in healthy donors. The PCR employed 60 Vbeta primers together with 13 Jbeta primers. The method was immunoSEQ multiplex PCR; TCRdb's version includes in-frame clones alone and lacks a portion of them. The sample holds some 110,000 clones, 70% to 80% seen once. The specimen sequenced was PBMCs. Receptors originate from a boy aged 10-17 years in good health and CMV-seronegative.

This chain connects TRBV6-5 to TRBJ2-1; 8 nucleotides align to TRBD1. Germline CDR1 reads MNHEY; CDR2 reads SVGAGI. This CDR3 is 15 amino acids long. J was trimmed by 5 bases and V by 5 bases; bases with no gene match: 8. This CDR3 reads CASSGQGVGNNEQFF. CDR3 sequence (DNA): TGTGCCAGCAGTGGACAGGGAGTCGGTAACAATGAGCAGTTCTTC.

V usage is TRBV6-1 and J usage is TRBJ1-5; 7 nucleotides agree with TRBD1. Per the germline V gene, CDR1 is MNHNS and CDR2 is SASEGT. V lost 2 bases, J lost 6 bases, and 4 bases stayed unmatched. The CDR3 is 14 residues long. As DNA, the CDR3 is TGTGCCAGCAGTGAAACCTCAGGGGGTCAGCCCCAGCATTTT. Translating gives CASSETSGGQPQHF.

The chain combines TRBV2 with TRBJ2-5, with 9 bases identical to TRBD1. This CDR3 spans 14 amino acids. V lost 4 bases, J lost 4 bases, and 4 bases stayed unmatched. Germline V gene lookup returns CDR1 SNHLY and CDR2 FYNNEI. The chain's CDR3 is CASSVQGAAETQYF. DNA for the CDR3: TGTGCCAGCAGTGTACAGGGGGCAGCAGAGACCCAGTACTTC. Combining the CDR3 with reference TRBV2 and TRBJ2-5 gives the whole variable domain EPEVTQTPSHQVTQMGQEVILRCVPISNHLYFYWYRQILGQKVEFLVSFYNNEISEKSEIFDDQFSVERPDGSNFTLKIRSTKLEDSAMYFCASSVQGAAETQYFGPGTRLLVL.

This chain links TRBV7-9 with TRBJ2-7; 11 bases match TRBD2. The junction had 6 bases not matched to a gene; V was cut back by 5 bases and J by 6 bases. Per the germline V gene, CDR1 is SEHNR and CDR2 is FQNEAQ (reference sequence). The CDR3 contains 14 residues. The CDR3 reads CASSPGLADIEQYF. CDR3 bases: TGTGCCAGCAGCCCGGGACTAGCGGATATCGAGCAGTACTTC.

The CDR3 DNA sequence: TGCGCCAGCAGCCCCCCACCCGGACAGCCGAACACTGAAGCTTTCTTT. Amino acid sequence: CASSPPPGQPNTEAFF. The chain employs TRBV4-1 and TRBJ1-1, with TRBD1 as a possible D gene (6 bases). This CDR3 has 16 amino acids. Germline loops: CDR1 MGHRA, CDR2 YSYEKL. V shed 4 bases and J shed 1 base, with 16 bases lying between them.

The chain combines TRBV19 with TRBJ1-1, with TRBD1 matching 8 bases. The germline gives CDR1 LNHDA, CDR2 SQIVND (reference sequence). This CDR3 comprises 16 residues. The V gene end was trimmed by 0 bases and the J gene end by 4 bases; junction bases not matched to a gene: 7. The CDR3 DNA reads TGTGCCAGTAGTATAGATGGCCCCAGGGGGCCCACTGAAGCTTTCTTT. Amino acids: CASSIDGPRGPTEAFF.

The chain has TRBV9 and TRBJ2-1; 11 positions agree with TRBD2. Trimming removed 0 bases from V and 9 bases from J; junction bases left unmatched: 5. There are 15 residues in the CDR3. Germline V gene lookup returns CDR1 SGDLS and CDR2 YYNGEE. The CDR3 reads CASSVELAGVGEQFF. The CDR3 DNA sequence: TGTGCCAGCAGCGTAGAACTAGCGGGAGTGGGTGAGCAGTTCTTC.

The chain uses TRBV10-3 and TRBJ2-1; 10 bases fit TRBD2. This CDR3 comprises 12 residues. The ends lost 10 bases at V and 6 bases at J; junction bases unmatched: 3. Germline values: CDR1 ENHRY, CDR2 SYGVKD. The CDR3 here is CATAGGGNEQFF. CDR3 bases: TGTGCCACAGCGGGAGGGGGCAATGAGCAGTTCTTC.

The chain combines TRBV18 with TRBJ1-2; 11 bases map to TRBD1. V lost 3 bases and J lost 2; bases outside the gene matches: 8. There are 17 residues in the CDR3. Germline CDR1 is KGHSH and CDR2 is LQKENI. The CDR3 nucleotides read TGTGCCAGCTCACCTACACTTTGGGACAGGGGGAACTATGGCTACACCTTC. Amino acid sequence: CASSPTLWDRGNYGYTF.

This chain joins TRBV30 and TRBJ2-7; D might be TRBD2 (6 bases). From germline, CDR1 is GTSNPN and CDR2 SVGIG (reference sequence). Deletions cut 2 bases from V and 4 bases from J, with 18 bases between. The CDR3 is 15 residues long. CDR3 sequence (DNA): TGTGCCTGGAGTTCCCCCTTGCTAGCGTTTTACGAGCAGTACTTC. This codes for CAWSSPLLAFYEQYF.

The chain employs TRBV9 and TRBJ1-5; D may be TRBD1 (6 bases). This CDR3 is 16 amino acids long. With 3 bases removed from V and 2 bases from J, the gap between germline ends came to 15 bases. CDR1 is SGDLS and CDR2 is YYNGEE in the germline V gene. CDR3 sequence reads: CASSGTEGDGNQPQHF. CDR3 sequence (DNA): TGTGCCAGCAGCGGGACAGAGGGTGATGGCAATCAGCCCCAGCATTTT.

In its sample, this clone was seen a few times. The chain has TRBV11-3 and TRBJ1-1; D not resolved. Germline CDR1 reads SGHNT; CDR2 reads YENEEA. V was cut by 5 bases and J by 1 base, with 5 bases left in between. The CDR3 runs 12 residues. The CDR3 DNA is TGTGCCAGCAGCCGCGAGAACACTGAAGCTTTCTTT. Translated: CASSRENTEAFF.

V usage is TRBV6-1 and J usage is TRBJ2-7; possibly TRBD2 for D (6 bases). V was pared by 2 bases and J by 7 bases, with 15 bases between. This CDR3 region has 14 residues. The germline V gene has CDR1 MNHNS and CDR2 SASEGT. CDR3 nucleotide sequence: TGTGCCAGCAGTGAACGCGGGATAGCGTATGAGCAGTACTTC. It is translated as CASSERGIAYEQYF.

The chain joins TRBV5-6 to TRBJ1-1; 12 bases agree with TRBD1. Trimming cost V 5 bases and J 6 bases; bases outside gene matches: 8. Germline CDR1 reads SGHDT; CDR2 reads YYEEEE. The CDR3 loop spans 15 amino acids. The CDR3 region has the DNA TGTGCCAGCAGACGGGACAGGGGGCCGACCTCTGAAGCTTTCTTT. This sequence encodes CASRRDRGPTSEAFF.

This rearrangement joins TRBV18 to TRBJ1-1; D is undetermined. Looked up from germline, CDR1 is KGHSH and CDR2 is LQKENI. This CDR3 has 14 residues. Deletions cut 2 bases from V and 0 bases from J, with 7 bases between. Written as DNA, the CDR3 is TGTGCCAGCTCACCAGACTTCATGAACACTGAAGCTTTCTTT. Protein: CASSPDFMNTEAFF.

The V and J genes are TRBV9 and TRBJ1-1; possibly TRBD1 for D (6 bases). V lost 4 bases, J lost 5 bases, and 21 bases lay in between. The CDR3 runs 16 residues. Germline V gene data show CDR1 as SGDLS and CDR2 as YYNGEE. The CDR3, as DNA: TGTGCCAGCAGCAACCGGGACAATCTTCTTGGGACTGAAGCTTTCTTT. Amino acids: CASSNRDNLLGTEAFF.

This chain connects TRBV5-8 to TRBJ1-1; D gene ambiguous. Germline assignment: CDR1 SGHTS and CDR2 YDEGEE. Trimming cost V 1 base and J 10 bases, with 14 bases left between them. CDR3 length: 13 amino acids. CDR3 in DNA: TGTGCCAGCAGCTTGTTTTCGGTGTCTGGAGCTTTCTTT. Encoded protein: CASSLFSVSGAFF.

CDR3 nucleotides: TGTGCCACCAGCAGAGCTCTAGTAGGCTACGAGCAGTACTTC. As protein: CATSRALVGYEQYF. V is TRBV15 and J is TRBJ2-7; D is undetermined. CDR3 size: 14 residues. V lost 1 base, J lost 3 bases, and 10 bases lay in between. Germline CDR1 and CDR2: LNHNV and YYDKDF (reference sequence).

This sequence joins TRBV29-1 and TRBJ1-3; 7 bases line up with TRBD1. The V gene's germline CDR1 is SQVTM and CDR2 ANQGSEA. With 3 bases clipped from V and 4 bases from J, the junction kept 6 bases outside the gene matches. This CDR3 has 14 residues. The CDR3 loop is CSVEDTGVGNTIYF. DNA of the CDR3: TGCAGCGTTGAGGACACAGGGGTCGGAAACACCATATATTTT.